The next 31 T cell receptor beta chains were all read from a single sample in a study of OX40 agonist ivuxolimab in advanced cancers. Preparation of the library involved the immunoSEQ multiplex PCR assay. Not all clones reach the TCRdb copy of this immuneACCESS table, which keeps in-frame sequences only. Checked studies attribute under half of the gap to unresolved V genes and leave the rest unexplained. The sample data list roughly 51,000 clones, and approximately 88% of these were observed just once. 11% of the sample goes to the ten largest clones. Sequenced material: CD4+ or CD8+ T cells sorted from blood, taken in a trial of the OX40 agonist ivuxolimab. These receptors came from an adult with an advanced solid tumor such as melanoma, head and neck, liver or kidney cancer.

The rearrangement uses TRBV13 and TRBJ1-3; 7 bases fit TRBD1. The CDR3 covers 17 residues. V was clipped by 10 bases and J by 1 base; unmatched bases: 16. Germline CDR1 is PRHDT and CDR2 is FYEKMQ (reference sequence). The CDR3 loop is CATPPTGVLSSGNTIYF. DNA for the CDR3: TGTGCCACCCCCCCCACAGGGGTCCTCTCTTCTGGAAACACCATATATTTT.

The chain carries TRBV9 and TRBJ2-7, with 14 bases lining up with TRBD2. Germline values: CDR1 SGDLS, CDR2 YYNGEE. V was clipped by 4 bases and J by 4 bases; unmatched bases: 7. This CDR3 is built from 16 residues. This chain's CDR3 is CASSPGTSGSIYEQYF. CDR3 DNA sequence: TGTGCCAGCAGCCCAGGGACTAGCGGGAGTATTTACGAGCAGTACTTC.

The chain recombines TRBV11-2 with TRBJ2-7; D call uncertain. Germline V gives CDR1 SGHAT, CDR2 FQNNGV. V was cut by 1 base and J by 3 bases, with 7 bases left in between. The CDR3 loop spans 13 amino acids. DNA of the CDR3: TGTGCCAGCAGCTTAGGGCCGAGCTACGAGCAGTACGTC. Residues: CASSLGPSYEQYV.

The rearrangement joins TRBV7-9 to TRBJ2-7, with TRBD2 matching over 11 bases. The CDR3 consists of 16 residues. The J segment lost 0 bases and the V segment lost 4 bases, leaving 5 bases of the junction unmatched. Germline CDR1 reads SEHNR; CDR2 reads FQNEAQ (reference sequence). The CDR3 loop is CASSSPTSGNSYEQYF. The DNA for the CDR3 is TGTGCCAGCAGCTCCCCGACTAGCGGGAACTCCTACGAGCAGTACTTC.

The chain links TRBV7-6 to TRBJ2-7, with no clear D. The V gene lost 5 bases and the J gene lost 1 base, with 12 bases spanning the gap. Germline lookup yields CDR1 SGHVS and CDR2 FNYEAQ. The CDR3 has 14 amino acids. The CDR3 spells CASSPAPVSYEQYF. The DNA of the CDR3 is TGTGCCAGCAGCCCCGCACCTGTTTCCTACGAGCAGTACTTC.

The V gene is TRBV7-9, the J gene TRBJ2-4, with no clear D. This CDR3 region has 14 residues. Trimming removed 5 bases at V and 3 bases at J, with 11 bases between. Per the germline V gene, CDR1 is SEHNR and CDR2 is FQNEAQ (reference sequence). The CDR3 protein is CASSPRVGKNIQYF. In nucleotides, the CDR3 is TGTGCCAGCAGCCCCCGTGTGGGCAAAAACATTCAGTACTTC. Full variable domain (outside the CDR3, taken from reference TRBV7-9 and TRBJ2-4): DTGVSQNPRHKITKRGQNVTFRCDPISEHNRLYWYRQTLGQGPEFLTYFQNEAQLEKSRLLSDRFSAERPKGSFSTLEIQRTEQGDSAMYLCASSPRVGKNIQYFGAGTRLSVL.

The sample holds one count of this clone. The V and J genes are TRBV6-5 and TRBJ2-3, with 9 bases lining up with TRBD1. The CDR3 consists of 15 residues. J was trimmed by 4 bases and V by 7 bases; bases with no gene match: 9. From germline, CDR1 is MNHEY and CDR2 SVGAGI. CDR3 region: CASTPTGGSSDTQYF. The CDR3 nucleotides read TGTGCCAGCACCCCGACAGGGGGTTCGTCAGATACGCAGTATTTT.

The chain carries TRBV27 and TRBJ1-5; D gene uncertain. The CDR3 sequence is 14 residues long. V was shortened by 5 bases and J by 2 bases, with 10 bases between the two germline ends. Germline V gene lookup returns CDR1 MNHEY and CDR2 SMNVEV (reference sequence). CDR3 DNA: TGTGCCAGCAGTCCCGGTACGGGCAATCAGCCCCAGCATTTT. It codes for CASSPGTGNQPQHF.

The chain joins TRBV6-5 to TRBJ2-7; perhaps TRBD1 as D (5 bases). V lost 6 bases to trimming and J lost 5 bases, with 11 bases between them. The CDR3 is 12 residues long. Germline V gene lookup returns CDR1 MNHEY and CDR2 SVGAGI. CDR3 sequence (DNA): TGTGCCAGCAGCAACAGGCTCGACGAGCAGTACGTC. Protein product: CASSNRLDEQYV.

The chain recombines TRBV7-2 with TRBJ2-7; no clear D. The ends were cut back, 1 base at V and 2 bases at J, with 12 bases in the middle. The CDR3 covers 15 residues. The V gene's germline CDR1 is SGHTA and CDR2 FQGNSA. CDR3 sequence reads: CASSLERRVAYEQYF. The CDR3 nucleotides read TGTGCCAGCAGCTTAGAACGCCGGGTGGCCTACGAGCAGTACTTC.

The chain links TRBV28 to TRBJ1-5, with a tentative D call TRBD1 (6 bases). CDR1 MDHEN and CDR2 SYDVKM come from the germline V gene. This CDR3 is 17 amino acids long. V was pared by 5 bases and J by 5 bases, with 22 bases between. CDR3 region: CASSPRGQGLSHQPQHF. The CDR3 DNA is TGTGCCAGCAGTCCGCGTGGTCAGGGGTTAAGTCATCAGCCCCAGCATTTT.

This chain uses TRBV6-5 with TRBJ2-1; 11 bases fit TRBD2. CDR3 length: 15 residues. V was clipped by 6 bases and J by 8 bases; unmatched bases: 9. Germline V gene data show CDR1 as MNHEY and CDR2 as SVGAGI. As DNA, the CDR3 is TGTGCCAGCAGAGGCCTAGCGGGGGGTTGGGATGAGCAGTTCTTC. Translating it yields CASRGLAGGWDEQFF.

This clone was observed a single time. The chain couples TRBV6-5 to TRBJ1-5; unclear D gene. This CDR3 region has 13 residues. In germline, CDR1 is MNHEY, CDR2 SVGAGI. The V and J ends lost 7 bases and 0 bases respectively, with 7 bases between them. This CDR3 reads CASTDASNQPQHF. The CDR3 DNA sequence: TGTGCCAGCACCGATGCTAGCAATCAGCCCCAGCATTTT.

This clone was found a few times. V gene TRBV11-2 combines with J gene TRBJ1-4; no definite D call. CDR1 and CDR2 (germline): SGHAT, FQNNGV. The CDR3 covers 15 residues. Trimming stripped 4 bases from V and 4 bases from J, with 13 bases between. As DNA, the CDR3 is TGTGCCAGCAGCTCCCCTGGTTCTGGTAATGAAAAACTGTTTTTT. Protein: CASSSPGSGNEKLFF.

The rearrangement uses TRBV7-9 and TRBJ2-5; 8 bases line up with TRBD1. The end of the DNA fits TRBJ2-7 better, so the J call may be wrong. The CDR3 contains 15 residues. From germline, CDR1 is SEHNR and CDR2 FQNEAQ (reference sequence). The DNA for the CDR3 is TGTGCCAGCAGCCCAGCCAACGGACAGGGATACGAGCAGTACTTC. It translates to CASSPANGQGYEQYF.

This chain connects TRBV4-1 to TRBJ1-1; unclear D gene. The CDR3 has 15 residues. Germline lookup yields CDR1 MGHRA and CDR2 YSYEKL. V lost 4 bases, J lost 1 base, and 13 bases lay in between. The CDR3 here is CASSPHQSENTEAFF. The CDR3 DNA reads as TGCGCCAGCAGCCCTCATCAATCAGAGAACACTGAAGCTTTCTTT.

The chain has TRBV21-1 and TRBJ1-1. TRBV21-1 is listed as a pseudogene. The CDR3 is made up of 13 amino acids. CDR3 sequence reads: CASLVELHTEAFF. The CDR3 DNA is TGTGCCAGCCTCGTGGAGCTACACACTGAAGCTTTCTTT.

V and J are TRBV4-3 and TRBJ1-1; D possibly corresponds to TRBD1 (6 bases). CDR1 is LGHNA and CDR2 is YSLEER in the germline V gene. Trimming took 0 bases from V and 5 from J, leaving 10 bases between them. The CDR3 has 14 amino acids. As DNA, the CDR3 is TGCGCCAGCAGCCAAGATGGGGGGCATACTGAAGCTTTCTTT. Its translation: CASSQDGGHTEAFF.

CDR3 sequence reads: CASSQNVGKGSSTEAFF. The CDR3 nucleotides are TGTGCCAGCAGCCAGAATGTCGGGAAGGGATCGTCCACTGAAGCTTTCTTT. V gene TRBV5-8 combines with J gene TRBJ1-1; D gene ambiguous. V dropped 4 bases and J dropped 4 bases, with 23 bases sitting between them. This CDR3 is 17 amino acids long. Germline loops: CDR1 SGHTS, CDR2 YDEGEE.

V gene TRBV4-1 combines with J gene TRBJ2-3, with D uncertain. The CDR3 covers 12 residues. From germline, CDR1 is MGHRA and CDR2 YSYEKL. The germline V and J ends were trimmed by 2 bases and 6 bases, with 6 bases remaining between them. CDR3 DNA sequence: TGCGCCAGCAGCCAAAACCTGGATACGCAGTATTTT. Encoded protein: CASSQNLDTQYF.

This chain uses TRBV7-9 with TRBJ1-2; possible D gene TRBD1, 6 bases. The CDR3 loop spans 12 amino acids. Germline V CDR1 and CDR2: SEHNR, FQNEAQ (reference sequence). V was clipped by 6 bases and J by 6 bases, with 11 bases between them. This CDR3 is CASSAGEDGYTF. Here the CDR3 DNA reads TGTGCCAGCAGTGCAGGGGAGGATGGCTACACCTTC.

The chain combines TRBV4-3 with TRBJ2-5; possible D gene TRBD1, 5 bases. The DNA end lines up better with TRBJ2-7; the J call may be wrong. Germline V gives CDR1 LGHNA, CDR2 YSLEER. The CDR3 totals 12 residues. CDR3 DNA sequence: TGCGCCAGCAGCCAAGAAGGGGACGAGCAGTACTTC. The encoded protein is CASSQEGDEQYF.

This clone was detected only once. The CDR3 nucleotides are TGTGCCAGCAGCTTGGTTGGTGAGCAGTACGTC. It specifies CASSLVGEQYV. The chain uses TRBV5-7 and TRBJ2-7; D gene uncertain. TRBV5-7 is filed as an ORF, its function uncertain. CDR3 length equals 11 residues. Trimming shortened V by 0 bases and J by 7 bases, and 5 bases separated the two germline ends.

This chain uses TRBV6-5 with TRBJ2-2; possible D gene TRBD2, 6 bases. The CDR3 covers 15 residues. V dropped 0 bases and J dropped 6 bases, with 11 bases sitting between them. Germline V gene sequence: CDR1 MNHEY, CDR2 SVGAGI. Here the CDR3 DNA reads TGTGCCAGCAGTTACTCGCTGGAGGGCCCCGGGGAGCTGTTTTTT. Encoded protein: CASSYSLEGPGELFF.

CDR3 sequence: CSTGGDSYGYTF. The CDR3 region has the DNA TGCAGCACCGGGGGGGACAGCTATGGCTACACCTTC. The chain couples TRBV29-1 to TRBJ1-2; TRBD1 matches at 7 bases. Germline CDR1 is SQVTM and CDR2 is ANQGSEA. V shed 8 bases and J 4 bases; nucleotides not matched to a gene: 7. The CDR3 covers 12 residues.

The chain is built from TRBV7-3 and TRBJ2-1, with TRBD2 identical over 11 bases. The CDR3 is 15 amino acids. CDR1 is SGHTA and CDR2 is FQGTGA in the germline V gene. V dropped 5 bases and J dropped 6; count of bases not matched to a gene: 6. The CDR3 bases are TGTGCCAGCAGCCCGTGGACTAGCGGGCTCAATGAGCAGTTCTTC. This translates into CASSPWTSGLNEQFF.

The chain recombines TRBV13 with TRBJ2-3; D is possibly TRBD1 or TRBD2 (5 bases each). V was shortened by 4 bases and J by 3 bases, with 20 bases between the two germline ends. The CDR3 covers 17 residues. CDR1 and CDR2 from the germline V gene are PRHDT and FYEKMQ (reference sequence). CDR3 sequence reads: CASSSITYGAVTDTQYF. The CDR3 bases are TGTGCCAGCAGCTCCATAACTTACGGGGCCGTGACAGATACGCAGTATTTT.

CDR3 sequence: CASTLTSGGAYEQFF. CDR3 nucleotides: TGTGCCAGCACACTGACTAGCGGGGGGGCGTATGAGCAGTTCTTC. The genes are TRBV6-1 and TRBJ2-1; 14 bases fit TRBD2. CDR1 and CDR2 (germline): MNHNS, SASEGT. This CDR3 is 15 amino acids long. V shed 7 bases and J 8 bases; nucleotides not matched to a gene: 7.

The count of this clone is one. The chain joins TRBV7-9 to TRBJ1-3, with D tentatively TRBD1 (6 bases). CDR1 SEHNR and CDR2 FQNEAQ come from the germline V gene (reference sequence). The CDR3 consists of 14 residues. V was shortened by 5 bases and J by 6 bases, with 14 bases between the two germline ends. The DNA of the CDR3 is TGTGCCAGCAGCAAACAGACAGGATTAAACACCATATATTTT. Residues: CASSKQTGLNTIYF.

V usage is TRBV5-1 and J usage is TRBJ2-6, with a tentative D call TRBD2 (6 bases). The germline V and J ends were trimmed by 1 base and 3 bases, with 17 bases remaining between them. The CDR3 consists of 18 residues. Germline-derived CDR1 and CDR2 are SGHRS and YFSETQ. The CDR3 sequence is CASSLLAGSPFGANVLTF. The CDR3, as DNA: TGCGCCAGCAGCTTGTTGGCGGGATCCCCCTTTGGGGCCAACGTCCTGACTTTC.

V usage is TRBV7-9 and J usage is TRBJ2-7; weak D call: TRBD1 (5 bases). Germline CDR1 is SEHNR and CDR2 is FQNEAQ (reference sequence). Trimming took 1 base from V and 5 from J, leaving 9 bases between them. The CDR3 spans 13 residues. The CDR3 DNA follows: TGTGCCAGCAGCTTAGGTGGGGCCAACGAGCAGTACTTC. Protein product: CASSLGGANEQYF.